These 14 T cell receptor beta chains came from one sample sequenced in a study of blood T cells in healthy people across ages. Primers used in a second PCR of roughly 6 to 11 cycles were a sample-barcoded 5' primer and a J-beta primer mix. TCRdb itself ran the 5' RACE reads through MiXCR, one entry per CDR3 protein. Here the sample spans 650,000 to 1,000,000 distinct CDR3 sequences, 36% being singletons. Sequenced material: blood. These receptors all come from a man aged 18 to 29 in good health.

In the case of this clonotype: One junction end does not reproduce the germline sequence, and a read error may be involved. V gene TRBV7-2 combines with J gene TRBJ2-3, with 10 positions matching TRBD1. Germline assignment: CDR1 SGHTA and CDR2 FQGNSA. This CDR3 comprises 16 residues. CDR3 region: CASSSTGGLITDAQYF. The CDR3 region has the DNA TGTGCCAGCAGCTCGACAGGGGGCTTGATTACAGATGCGCAGTATTTT.

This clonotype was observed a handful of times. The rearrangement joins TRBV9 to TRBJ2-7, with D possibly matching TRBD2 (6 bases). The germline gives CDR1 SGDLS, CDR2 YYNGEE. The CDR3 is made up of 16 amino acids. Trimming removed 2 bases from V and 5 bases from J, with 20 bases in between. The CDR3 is CASSVFGRGDQDEQYF. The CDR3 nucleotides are TGTGCCAGCAGCGTTTTTGGGCGGGGCGACCAGGACGAGCAGTACTTC.

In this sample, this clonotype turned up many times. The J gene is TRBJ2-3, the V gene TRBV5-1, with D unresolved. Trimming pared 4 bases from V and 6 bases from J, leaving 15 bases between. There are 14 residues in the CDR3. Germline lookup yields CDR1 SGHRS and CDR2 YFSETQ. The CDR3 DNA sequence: TGCGCCAGCAGCCACGGAGACCTGGGCGATACGCAGTATTTT. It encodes CASSHGDLGDTQYF. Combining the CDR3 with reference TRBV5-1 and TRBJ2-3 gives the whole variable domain KAGVTQTPRYLIKTRGQQVTLSCSPISGHRSVSWYQQTPGQGLQFLFEYFSETQRNKGNFPGRFSGRQFSNSRSEMNVSTLELGDSALYLCASSHGDLGDTQYFGPGTRLTVL.

Here the CDR3 reads CSARDPRGGRPTEAFF. CDR3 nucleotide sequence: TGCAGTGCTAGAGACCCCCGAGGGGGGCGACCCACTGAAGCTTTCTTT. The V call is TRBV20-1, the J call TRBJ1-1; tentatively, D is TRBD1 (6 bases). The CDR3 totals 16 residues. Trimming stripped 0 bases from V and 4 bases from J, with 18 bases between. Germline V gene sequence: CDR1 DFQATT, CDR2 SNEGSKA (reference sequence).

The CDR3 DNA reads TGTGCCAGCAGTGCGTACGAGTCCCATGAGCAGTTCTTC. This gives the protein CASSAYESHEQFF. V is TRBV12-3 or TRBV12-4 and J is TRBJ2-1; D remains unclear. The CDR3 has 13 residues. V was pared by 5 bases and J by 8 bases, with 13 bases between.

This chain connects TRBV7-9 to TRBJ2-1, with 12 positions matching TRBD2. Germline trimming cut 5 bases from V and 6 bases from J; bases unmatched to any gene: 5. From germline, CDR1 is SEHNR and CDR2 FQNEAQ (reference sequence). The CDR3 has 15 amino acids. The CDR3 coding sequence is TGTGCCAGCAGCCAACTAGCGGGGGGCTCCAATGAGCAGTTCTTC. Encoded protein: CASSQLAGGSNEQFF.

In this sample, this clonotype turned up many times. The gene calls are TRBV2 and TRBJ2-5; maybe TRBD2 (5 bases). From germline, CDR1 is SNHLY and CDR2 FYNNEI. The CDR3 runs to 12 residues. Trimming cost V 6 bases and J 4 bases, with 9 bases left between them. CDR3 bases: TGTGCCAGCAGCACCCGGGGAGAGACCCAGTACTTC. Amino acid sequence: CASSTRGETQYF.

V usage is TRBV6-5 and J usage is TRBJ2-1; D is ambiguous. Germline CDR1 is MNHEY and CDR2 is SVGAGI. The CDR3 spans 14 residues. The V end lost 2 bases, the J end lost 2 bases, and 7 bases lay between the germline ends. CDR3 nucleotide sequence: TGTGCCAGCAGTTACGCGAGAGCCTACAATGAGCAGTTCTTC. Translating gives CASSYARAYNEQFF.

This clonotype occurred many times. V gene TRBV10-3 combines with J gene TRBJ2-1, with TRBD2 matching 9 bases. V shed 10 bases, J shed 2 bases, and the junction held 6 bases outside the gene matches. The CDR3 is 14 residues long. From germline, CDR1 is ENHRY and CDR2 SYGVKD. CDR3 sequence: CATQAGGPYNEQFF. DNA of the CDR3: TGTGCCACACAAGCGGGGGGCCCCTACAATGAGCAGTTCTTC.

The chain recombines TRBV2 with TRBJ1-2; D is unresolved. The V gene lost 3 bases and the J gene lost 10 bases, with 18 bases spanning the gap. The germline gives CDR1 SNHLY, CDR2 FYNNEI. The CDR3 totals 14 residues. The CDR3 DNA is TGTGCCAGCAGTGACTTCTTCCCCCACGATGACTACACCTTC. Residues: CASSDFFPHDDYTF.

In nucleotides, the CDR3 is TGTGCCAGCAGCTGGACCCTAGAGACCCAGTACTTC. Residues: CASSWTLETQYF. The chain has TRBV7-9 and TRBJ2-5, with D uncertain. There are 12 residues in the CDR3. CDR1 SEHNR and CDR2 FQNEAQ come from the germline V gene (reference sequence). V was pared by 4 bases and J by 4 bases, with 7 bases between.

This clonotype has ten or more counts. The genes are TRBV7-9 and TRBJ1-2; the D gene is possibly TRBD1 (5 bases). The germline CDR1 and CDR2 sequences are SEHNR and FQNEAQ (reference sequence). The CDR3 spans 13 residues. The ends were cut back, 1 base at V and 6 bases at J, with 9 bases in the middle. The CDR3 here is CASSLGEGDGYTF. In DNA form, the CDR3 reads TGTGCCAGCAGCTTAGGTGAAGGGGATGGCTACACCTTC.

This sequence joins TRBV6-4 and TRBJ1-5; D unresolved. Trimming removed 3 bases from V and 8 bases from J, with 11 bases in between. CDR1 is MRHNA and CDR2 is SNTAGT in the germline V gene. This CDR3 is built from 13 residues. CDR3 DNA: TGTGCCAGCAGTGAGGCAGGCCAGGAGCCCCAGCATTTT. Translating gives CASSEAGQEPQHF.

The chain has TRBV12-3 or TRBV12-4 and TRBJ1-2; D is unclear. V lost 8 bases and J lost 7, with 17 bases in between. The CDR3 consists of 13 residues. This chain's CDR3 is CASRPSARAGYTF. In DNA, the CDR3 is TGTGCCAGCCGCCCTTCAGCGAGGGCTGGCTACACCTTC.